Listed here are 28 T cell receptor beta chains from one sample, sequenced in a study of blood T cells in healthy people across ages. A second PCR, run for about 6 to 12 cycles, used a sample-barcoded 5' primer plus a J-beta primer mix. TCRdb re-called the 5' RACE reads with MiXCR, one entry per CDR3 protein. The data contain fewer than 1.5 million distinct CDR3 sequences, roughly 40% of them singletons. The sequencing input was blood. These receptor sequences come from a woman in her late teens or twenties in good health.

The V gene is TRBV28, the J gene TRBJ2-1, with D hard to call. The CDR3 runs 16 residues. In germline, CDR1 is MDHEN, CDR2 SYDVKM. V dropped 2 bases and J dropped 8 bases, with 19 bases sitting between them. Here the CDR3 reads CASSLDAGLGSDEQFF. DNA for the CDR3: TGTGCCAGCAGTTTAGACGCCGGGCTTGGGTCCGATGAGCAGTTCTTC.

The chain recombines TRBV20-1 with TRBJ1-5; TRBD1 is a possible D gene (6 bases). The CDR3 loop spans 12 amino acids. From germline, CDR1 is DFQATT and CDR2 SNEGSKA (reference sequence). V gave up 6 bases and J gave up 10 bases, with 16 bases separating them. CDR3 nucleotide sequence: TGCAGTGCAAAGACAGGTGACGTTCCCCAGCATTTT. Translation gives CSAKTGDVPQHF.

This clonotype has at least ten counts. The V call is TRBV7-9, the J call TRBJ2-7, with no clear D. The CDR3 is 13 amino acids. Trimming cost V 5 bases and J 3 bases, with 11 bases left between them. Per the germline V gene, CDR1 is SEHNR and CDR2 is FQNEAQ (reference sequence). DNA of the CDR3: TGTGCCAGCAGCCCCTATTCGGACTACGAGCAGTACTTC. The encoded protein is CASSPYSDYEQYF.

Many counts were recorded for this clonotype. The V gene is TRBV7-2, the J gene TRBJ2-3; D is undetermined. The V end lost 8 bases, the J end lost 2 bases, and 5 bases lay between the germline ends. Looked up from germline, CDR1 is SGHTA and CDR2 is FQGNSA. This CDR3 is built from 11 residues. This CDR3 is CASANTDTQYF. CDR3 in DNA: TGTGCCAGCGCTAACACAGATACGCAGTATTTT.

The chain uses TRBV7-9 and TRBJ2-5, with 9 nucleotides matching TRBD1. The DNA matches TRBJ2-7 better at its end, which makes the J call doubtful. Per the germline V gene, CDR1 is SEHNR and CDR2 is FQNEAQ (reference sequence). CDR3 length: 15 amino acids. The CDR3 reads CASSLGPGTGSEQYF. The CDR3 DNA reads TGTGCCAGCAGCTTAGGTCCCGGGACAGGGTCCGAGCAGTACTTC.

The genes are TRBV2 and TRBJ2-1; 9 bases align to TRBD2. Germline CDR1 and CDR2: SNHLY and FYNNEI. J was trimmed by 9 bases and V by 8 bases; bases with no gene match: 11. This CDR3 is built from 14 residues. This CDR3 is CASPQGLARPEQFF. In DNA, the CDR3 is TGTGCCAGCCCGCAGGGACTAGCAAGGCCTGAGCAGTTCTTC.

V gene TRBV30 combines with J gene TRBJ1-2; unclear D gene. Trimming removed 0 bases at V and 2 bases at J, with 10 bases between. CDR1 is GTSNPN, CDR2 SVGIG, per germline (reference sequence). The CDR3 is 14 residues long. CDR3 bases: TGTGCCTGGAGTGTATGGGCAGCCAACTATGGCTACACCTTC. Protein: CAWSVWAANYGYTF.

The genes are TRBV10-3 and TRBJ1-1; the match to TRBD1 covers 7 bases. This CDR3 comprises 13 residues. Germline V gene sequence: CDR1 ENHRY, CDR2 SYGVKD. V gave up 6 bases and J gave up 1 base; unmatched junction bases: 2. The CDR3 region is CAIRGQQNTEAFF. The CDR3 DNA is TGTGCCATCAGGGGACAGCAGAACACTGAAGCTTTCTTT.

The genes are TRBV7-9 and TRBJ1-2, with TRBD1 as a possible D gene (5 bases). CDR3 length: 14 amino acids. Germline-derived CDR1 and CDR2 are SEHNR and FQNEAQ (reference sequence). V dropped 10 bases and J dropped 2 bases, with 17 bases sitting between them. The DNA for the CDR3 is TGTGCCACGGTAGGGGCAGTCGTAAACTATGGCTACACCTTC. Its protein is CATVGAVVNYGYTF.

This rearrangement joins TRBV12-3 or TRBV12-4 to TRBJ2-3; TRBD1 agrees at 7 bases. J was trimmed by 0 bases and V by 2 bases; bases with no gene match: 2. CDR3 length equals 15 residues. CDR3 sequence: CASSLWGQSTDTQYF. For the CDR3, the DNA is TGTGCCAGCAGTTTATGGGGACAGAGCACAGATACGCAGTATTTT.

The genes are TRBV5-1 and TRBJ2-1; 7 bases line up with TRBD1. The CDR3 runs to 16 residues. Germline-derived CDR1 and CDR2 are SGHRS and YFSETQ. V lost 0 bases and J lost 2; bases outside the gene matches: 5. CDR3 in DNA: TGCGCCAGCAGCTTGGTAGCCGGGACAGCCTACAATGAGCAGTTCTTC. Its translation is CASSLVAGTAYNEQFF. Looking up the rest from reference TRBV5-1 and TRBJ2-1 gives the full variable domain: KAGVTQTPRYLIKTRGQQVTLSCSPISGHRSVSWYQQTPGQGLQFLFEYFSETQRNKGNFPGRFSGRQFSNSRSEMNVSTLELGDSALYLCASSLVAGTAYNEQFFGPGTRLTVL.

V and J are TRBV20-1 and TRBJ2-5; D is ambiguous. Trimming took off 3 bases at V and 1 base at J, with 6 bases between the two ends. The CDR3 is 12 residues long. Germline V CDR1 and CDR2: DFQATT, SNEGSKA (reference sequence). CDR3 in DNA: TGCAGTGCTAGTTATTTCCAAGAGACCCAGTACTTC. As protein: CSASYFQETQYF.

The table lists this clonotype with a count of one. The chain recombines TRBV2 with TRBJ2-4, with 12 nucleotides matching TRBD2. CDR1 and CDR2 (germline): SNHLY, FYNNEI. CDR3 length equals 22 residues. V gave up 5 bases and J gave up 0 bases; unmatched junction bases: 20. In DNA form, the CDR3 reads TGTGCCAGCAGTCAAAACCCCTCCGGACTAGCGGGGCTGGGATTAGCCAAAAACATTCAGTACTTC. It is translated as CASSQNPSGLAGLGLAKNIQYF.

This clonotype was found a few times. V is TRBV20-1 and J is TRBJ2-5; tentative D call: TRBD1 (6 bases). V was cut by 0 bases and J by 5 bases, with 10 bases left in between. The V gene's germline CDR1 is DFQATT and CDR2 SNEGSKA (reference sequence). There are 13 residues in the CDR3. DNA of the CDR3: TGCAGTGCTAGAGACCAGGGGTCCGAGACCCAGTACTTC. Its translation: CSARDQGSETQYF.

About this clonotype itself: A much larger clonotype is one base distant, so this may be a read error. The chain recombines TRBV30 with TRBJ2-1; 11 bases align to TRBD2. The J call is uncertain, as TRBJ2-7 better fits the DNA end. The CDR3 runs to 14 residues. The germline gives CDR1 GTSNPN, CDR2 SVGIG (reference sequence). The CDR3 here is CASGLADSYNEQYF. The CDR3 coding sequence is TGTGCCTCGGGACTAGCGGACTCCTACAATGAGCAGTACTTC.

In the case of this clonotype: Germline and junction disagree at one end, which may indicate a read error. The CDR3 loop reads CASSRDAAQNIQYF. DNA for the CDR3: TGTGCCAGCAGCCGGGACGCAGCCCAAAACATTCAGTACTTC. This chain connects TRBV12-3 or TRBV12-4 to TRBJ2-4; tentatively, D is TRBD1 or TRBD2 (5 bases each). CDR3 size: 14 residues.

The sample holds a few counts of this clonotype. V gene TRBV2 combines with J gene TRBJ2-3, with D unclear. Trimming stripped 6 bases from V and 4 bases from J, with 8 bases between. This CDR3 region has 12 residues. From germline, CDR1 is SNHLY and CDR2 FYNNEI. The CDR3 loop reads CASRPLSDTQYF. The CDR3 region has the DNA TGTGCCAGCAGACCCCTCTCAGATACGCAGTATTTT. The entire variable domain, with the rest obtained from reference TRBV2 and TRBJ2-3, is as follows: EPEVTQTPSHQVTQMGQEVILRCVPISNHLYFYWYRQILGQKVEFLVSFYNNEISEKSEIFDDQFSVERPDGSNFTLKIRSTKLEDSAMYFCASRPLSDTQYFGPGTRLTVL.

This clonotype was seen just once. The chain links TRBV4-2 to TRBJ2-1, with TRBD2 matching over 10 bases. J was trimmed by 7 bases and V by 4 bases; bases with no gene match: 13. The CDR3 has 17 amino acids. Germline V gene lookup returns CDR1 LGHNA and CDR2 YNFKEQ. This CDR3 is CASSRERAGGPSNEQFF. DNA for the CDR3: TGTGCCAGCAGCCGAGAACGAGCGGGAGGGCCGTCGAATGAGCAGTTCTTC.

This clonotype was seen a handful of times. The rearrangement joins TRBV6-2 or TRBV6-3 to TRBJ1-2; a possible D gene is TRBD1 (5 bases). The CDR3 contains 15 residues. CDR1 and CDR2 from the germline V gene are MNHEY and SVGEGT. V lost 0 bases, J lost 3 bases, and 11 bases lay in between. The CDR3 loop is CASSYSFRADYGYTF. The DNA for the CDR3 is TGTGCCAGCAGTTACTCATTCAGGGCGGACTATGGCTACACCTTC.

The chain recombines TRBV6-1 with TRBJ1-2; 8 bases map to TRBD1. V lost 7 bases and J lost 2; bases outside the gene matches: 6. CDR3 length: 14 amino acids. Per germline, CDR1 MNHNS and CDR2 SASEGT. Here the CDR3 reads CASNTGQANYGYTF. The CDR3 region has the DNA TGTGCCAGCAATACGGGACAGGCCAACTATGGCTACACCTTC.

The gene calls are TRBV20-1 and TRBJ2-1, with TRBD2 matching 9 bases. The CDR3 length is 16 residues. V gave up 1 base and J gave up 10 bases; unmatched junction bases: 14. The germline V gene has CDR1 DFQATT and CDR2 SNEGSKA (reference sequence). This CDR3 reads CSARGRKREVSYEQFF. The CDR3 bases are TGCAGTGCTAGAGGCCGTAAGCGGGAGGTCTCCTACGAGCAGTTCTTC.

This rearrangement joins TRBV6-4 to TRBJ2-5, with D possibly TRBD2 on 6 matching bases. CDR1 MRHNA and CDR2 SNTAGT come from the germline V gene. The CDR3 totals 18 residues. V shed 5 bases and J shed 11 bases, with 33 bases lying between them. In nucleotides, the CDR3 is TGTGCCAGCAGTTTACGACTTGGGGCTAGCAGGGACTCCAATGAGCAGTACTTC. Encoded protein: CASSLRLGASRDSNEQYF.

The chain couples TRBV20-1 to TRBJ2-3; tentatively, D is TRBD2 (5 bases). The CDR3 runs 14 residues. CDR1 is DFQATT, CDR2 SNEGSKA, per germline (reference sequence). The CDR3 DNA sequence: TGCAGCGGGGAAACGGTCGCTAGCACAGATACGCAGTATTTT. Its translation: CSGETVASTDTQYF.

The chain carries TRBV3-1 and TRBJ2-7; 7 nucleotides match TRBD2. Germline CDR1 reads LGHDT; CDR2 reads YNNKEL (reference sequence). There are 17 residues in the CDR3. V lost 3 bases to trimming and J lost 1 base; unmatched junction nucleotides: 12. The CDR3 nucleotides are TGTGCCAGCAGCCAGGGGTTGGCGGCTAGCGGATCCTACGAGCAGTACTTC. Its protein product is CASSQGLAASGSYEQYF.

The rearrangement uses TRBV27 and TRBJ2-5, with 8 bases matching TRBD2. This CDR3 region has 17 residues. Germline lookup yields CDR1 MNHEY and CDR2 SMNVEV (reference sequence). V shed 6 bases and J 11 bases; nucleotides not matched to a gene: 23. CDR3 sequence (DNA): TGTGCCAGCAGCCCACTAAGTACGGGGGGGCGGGAGAATGAGCAGTACTTC. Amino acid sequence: CASSPLSTGGRENEQYF.

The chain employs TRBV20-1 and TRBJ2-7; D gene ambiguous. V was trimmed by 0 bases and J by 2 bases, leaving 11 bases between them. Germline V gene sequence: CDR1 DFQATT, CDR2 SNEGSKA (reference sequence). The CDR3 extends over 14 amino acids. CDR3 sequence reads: CSARDWQDPYEQYF. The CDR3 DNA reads TGCAGTGCTAGAGATTGGCAGGACCCCTACGAGCAGTACTTC.

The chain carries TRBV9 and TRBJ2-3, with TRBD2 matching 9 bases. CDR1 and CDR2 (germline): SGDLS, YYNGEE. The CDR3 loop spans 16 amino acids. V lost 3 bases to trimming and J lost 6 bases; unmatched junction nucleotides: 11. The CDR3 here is CASSEERGARGDTQYF. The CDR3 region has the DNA TGTGCCAGCAGCGAGGAGCGGGGGGCCCGGGGGGATACGCAGTATTTT.

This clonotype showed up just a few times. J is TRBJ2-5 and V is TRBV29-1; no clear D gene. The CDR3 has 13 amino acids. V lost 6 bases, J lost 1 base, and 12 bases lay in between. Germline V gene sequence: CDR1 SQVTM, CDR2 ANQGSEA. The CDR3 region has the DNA TGCAGCGTAAGAAAGGGATTCCAAGAGACCCAGTACTTC. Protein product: CSVRKGFQETQYF.